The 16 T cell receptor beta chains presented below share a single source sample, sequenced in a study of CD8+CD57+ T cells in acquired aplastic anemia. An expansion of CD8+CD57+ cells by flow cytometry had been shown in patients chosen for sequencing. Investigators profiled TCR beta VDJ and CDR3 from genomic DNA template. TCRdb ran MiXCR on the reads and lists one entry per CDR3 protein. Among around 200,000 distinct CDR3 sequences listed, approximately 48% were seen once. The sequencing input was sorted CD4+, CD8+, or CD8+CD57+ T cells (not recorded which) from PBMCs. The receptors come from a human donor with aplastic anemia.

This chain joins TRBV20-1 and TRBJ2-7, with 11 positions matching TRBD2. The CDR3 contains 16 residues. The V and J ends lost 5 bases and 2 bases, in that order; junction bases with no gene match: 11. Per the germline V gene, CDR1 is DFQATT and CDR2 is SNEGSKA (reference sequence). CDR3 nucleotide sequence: TGCAGTGCTGCCTCAATAGCGGGGGGGCCGGCCTACGAGCAGTACTTC. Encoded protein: CSAASIAGGPAYEQYF.

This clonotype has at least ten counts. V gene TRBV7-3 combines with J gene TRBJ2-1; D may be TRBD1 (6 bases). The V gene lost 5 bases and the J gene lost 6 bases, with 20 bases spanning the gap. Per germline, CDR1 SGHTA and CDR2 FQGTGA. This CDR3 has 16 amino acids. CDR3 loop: CASSPTRGRAGNEQFF. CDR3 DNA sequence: TGTGCCAGCAGCCCGACCAGGGGTCGAGCTGGCAATGAGCAGTTCTTC.

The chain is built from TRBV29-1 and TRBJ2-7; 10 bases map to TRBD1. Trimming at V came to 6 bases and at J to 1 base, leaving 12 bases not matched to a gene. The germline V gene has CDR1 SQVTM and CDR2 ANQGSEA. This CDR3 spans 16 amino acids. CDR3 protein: CSVDPGQGRLSYEQYF. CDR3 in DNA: TGCAGCGTCGACCCGGGACAGGGGCGATTATCCTACGAGCAGTACTTC.

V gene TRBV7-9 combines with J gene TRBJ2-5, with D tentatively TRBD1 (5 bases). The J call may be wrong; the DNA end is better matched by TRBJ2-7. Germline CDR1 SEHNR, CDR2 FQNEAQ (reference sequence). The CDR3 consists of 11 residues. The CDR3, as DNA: TGTGCCAGCAGACAGGCCTCCGAGCAGTACTTC. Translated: CASRQASEQYF.

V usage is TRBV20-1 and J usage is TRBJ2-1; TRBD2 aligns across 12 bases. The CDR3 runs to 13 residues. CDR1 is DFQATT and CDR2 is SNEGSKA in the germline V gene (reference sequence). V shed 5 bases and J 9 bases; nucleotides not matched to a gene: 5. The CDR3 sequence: CSAPSGGAIEQFF. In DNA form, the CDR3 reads TGCAGTGCTCCTAGCGGGGGGGCCATTGAGCAGTTCTTC.

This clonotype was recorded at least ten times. This CDR3 reads CASSLSGGGETQYF. The CDR3 DNA reads TGTGCCAGCAGCTTATCGGGAGGGGGGGAGACCCAGTACTTC. The rearrangement uses TRBV5-4 and TRBJ2-5; TRBD2 matches at 8 bases. Losses at the gene ends were 2 bases for V and 5 bases for J; bases not matched to a gene: 5. The CDR3 length is 14 residues. Germline V lookup: CDR1 SGHNT, CDR2 YYREEE (reference sequence).

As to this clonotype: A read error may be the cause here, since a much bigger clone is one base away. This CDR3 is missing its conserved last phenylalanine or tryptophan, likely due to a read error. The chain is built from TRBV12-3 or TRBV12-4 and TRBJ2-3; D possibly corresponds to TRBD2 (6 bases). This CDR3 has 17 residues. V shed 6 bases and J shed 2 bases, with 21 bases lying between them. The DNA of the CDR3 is TGTGCCAGCAGACCTCCGCTTGGCGGGGTGTACACAGATACGCAGTATCTT. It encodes CASRPPLGGVYTDTQYL.

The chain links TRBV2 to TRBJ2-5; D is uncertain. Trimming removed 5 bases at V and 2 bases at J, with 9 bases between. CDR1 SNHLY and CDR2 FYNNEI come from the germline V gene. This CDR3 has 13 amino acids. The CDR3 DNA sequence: TGTGCCAGCAGTTTGCAAGGGCAAGAGACCCAGTACTTC. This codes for CASSLQGQETQYF.

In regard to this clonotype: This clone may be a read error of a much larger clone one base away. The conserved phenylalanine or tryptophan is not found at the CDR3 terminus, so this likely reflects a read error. The CDR3 reads CASSQDQSRRDTEAFL. The CDR3 coding sequence is TGCGCCAGCAGCCAAGATCAAAGTCGGCGGGACACTGAAGCTTTCCTT. The rearrangement uses TRBV4-1 and TRBJ1-1; D uncertain. Per germline, CDR1 MGHRA and CDR2 YSYEKL. Trimming pared 0 bases from V and 3 bases from J, leaving 14 bases between. This CDR3 region has 16 residues.

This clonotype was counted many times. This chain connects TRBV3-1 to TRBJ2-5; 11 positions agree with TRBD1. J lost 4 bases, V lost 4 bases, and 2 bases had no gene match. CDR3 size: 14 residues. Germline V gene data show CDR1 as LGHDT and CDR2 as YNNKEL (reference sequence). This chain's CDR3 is CASSRGTGGETQYF. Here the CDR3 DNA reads TGTGCCAGCAGCCGGGGGACAGGGGGAGAGACCCAGTACTTC.

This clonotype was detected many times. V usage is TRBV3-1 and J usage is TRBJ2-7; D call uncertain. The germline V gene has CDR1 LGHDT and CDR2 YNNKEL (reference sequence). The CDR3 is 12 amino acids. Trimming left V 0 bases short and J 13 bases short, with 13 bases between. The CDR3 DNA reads TGTGCCAGCAGCCAAGATCTGGGTTATAGCTACTTC. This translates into CASSQDLGYSYF.

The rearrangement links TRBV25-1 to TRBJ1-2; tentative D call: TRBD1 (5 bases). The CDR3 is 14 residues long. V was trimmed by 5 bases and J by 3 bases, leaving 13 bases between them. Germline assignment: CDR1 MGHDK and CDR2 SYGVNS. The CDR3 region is CASSKRGGDYGYTF. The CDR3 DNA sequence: TGTGCCAGCAGTAAGCGGGGAGGGGACTATGGCTACACCTTC.

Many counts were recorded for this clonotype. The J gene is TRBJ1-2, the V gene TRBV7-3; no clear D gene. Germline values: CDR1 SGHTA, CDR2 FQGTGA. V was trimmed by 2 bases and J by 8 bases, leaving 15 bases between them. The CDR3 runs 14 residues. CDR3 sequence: CASSLGPQGRGYTF. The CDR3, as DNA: TGTGCCAGCAGCTTAGGACCCCAAGGTCGGGGCTACACCTTC.

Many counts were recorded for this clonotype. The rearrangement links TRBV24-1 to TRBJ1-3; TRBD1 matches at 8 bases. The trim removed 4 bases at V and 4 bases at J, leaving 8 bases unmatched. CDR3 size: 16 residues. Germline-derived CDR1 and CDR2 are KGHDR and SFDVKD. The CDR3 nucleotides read TGTGCCACCAGTGAGAAAAACAGGGGGGTCGGAAACACCATATATTTT. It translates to CATSEKNRGVGNTIYF.

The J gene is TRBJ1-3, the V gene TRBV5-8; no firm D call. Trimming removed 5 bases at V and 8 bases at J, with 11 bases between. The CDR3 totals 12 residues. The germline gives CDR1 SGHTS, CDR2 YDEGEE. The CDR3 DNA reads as TGTGCCAGCAGACAAAATAGCCACACCATATATTTT. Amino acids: CASRQNSHTIYF. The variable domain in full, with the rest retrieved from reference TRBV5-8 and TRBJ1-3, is EAGVTQSPTHLIKTRGQQATLRCSPISGHTSVYWYQQALGLGLQFLLWYDEGEERNRGNFPPRFSGRQFPNYSSELNVNALELEDSALYLCASRQNSHTIYFGEGSWLTVV.

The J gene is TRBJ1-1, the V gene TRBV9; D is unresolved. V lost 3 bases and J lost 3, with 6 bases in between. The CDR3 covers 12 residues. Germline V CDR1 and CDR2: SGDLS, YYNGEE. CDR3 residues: CASSAVDTEAFF. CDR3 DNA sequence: TGTGCCAGCAGCGCAGTGGACACTGAAGCTTTCTTT.